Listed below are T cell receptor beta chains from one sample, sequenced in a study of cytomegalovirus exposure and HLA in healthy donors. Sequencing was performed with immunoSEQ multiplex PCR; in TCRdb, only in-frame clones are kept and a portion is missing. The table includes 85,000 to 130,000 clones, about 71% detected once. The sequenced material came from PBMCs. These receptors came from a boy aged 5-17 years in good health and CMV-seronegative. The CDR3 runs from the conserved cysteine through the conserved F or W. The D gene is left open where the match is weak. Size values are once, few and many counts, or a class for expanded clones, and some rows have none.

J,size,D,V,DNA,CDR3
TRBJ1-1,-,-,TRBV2,TGTGCCAGCGGATTAACGGCTTTAGGAGGGGCTTTCTTT,CASGLTALGGAFF
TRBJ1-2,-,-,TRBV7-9,TGTGCCAGCAGCAGACTACAGGGCAACGGGGGGGGCTACACCTTC,CASSRLQGNGGGYTF
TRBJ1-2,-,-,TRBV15,TGTGCCACCAGCACTGGACAAGGCCATTATGGCTACACCTTC,CATSTGQGHYGYTF
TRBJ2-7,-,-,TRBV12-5,TGTGCTAGTGGGCAGGGGTTCAAGGGAGCCTACGAGCAGTACTTC,CASGQGFKGAYEQYF
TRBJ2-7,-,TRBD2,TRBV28,TGTGCCAGCAGTTTTTTGCGGGAGTTTTCCTACGAGCAGTACTTC,CASSFLREFSYEQYF
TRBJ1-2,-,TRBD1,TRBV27,TGTGCCAGCAGTTTGGTGCTTCCAGGGGGGACGGATGGCTACACCTTC,CASSLVLPGGTDGYTF
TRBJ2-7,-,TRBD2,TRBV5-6,TGTGCCAGCACCCGGGGGGGGGACGGGGAGCAGTACTTC,CASTRGGDGEQYF
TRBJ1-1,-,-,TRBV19,TGTGCCAGTAGTGGGGGACTGGGGGACACTGAAGCTTTCTTT,CASSGGLGDTEAFF
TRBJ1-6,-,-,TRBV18,TGTGCCAGCTCACCGGGCAGGGGTAATTCACCCCTCCACTTT,CASSPGRGNSPLHF
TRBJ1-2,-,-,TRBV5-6,TGTGCCAGCAGCTTGGGGCATAATAACTATGGCTACACCTTC,CASSLGHNNYGYTF
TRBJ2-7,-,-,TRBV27,TGTGCCAGCAGTTTTCGTGTAAAGGGGGAGAGCTACGAGCAGTACTTC,CASSFRVKGESYEQYF
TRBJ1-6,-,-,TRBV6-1,TGTGCCAGCAGTGAAGTGGCAGATTCACCCCTCCACTTT,CASSEVADSPLHF
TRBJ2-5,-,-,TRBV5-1,TGCGCCAGCATTCCGGGGGATGGAGAGACCCAGTACTTC,CASIPGDGETQYF
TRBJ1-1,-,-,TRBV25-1,TGTGCCAGCAGCCGGGACACCTATGAAGCTTTCTTT,CASSRDTYEAFF
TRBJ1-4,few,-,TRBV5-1,TGCGCCAGCAGCTTGGTCACAGGCGGGGATGAAAAACTGTTTTTT,CASSLVTGGDEKLFF
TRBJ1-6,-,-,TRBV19,TGTGCCAGTAGTAGGACAGATAATTCACCCCTCCACTTT,CASSRTDNSPLHF
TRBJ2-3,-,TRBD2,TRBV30,TGTGCCTGGAGCCGCGGGAGTGTCATAGGGGATACGCAGTATTTT,CAWSRGSVIGDTQYF
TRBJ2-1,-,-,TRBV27,TGTGCCACCAACATCGGAGGGCCTTACAATGAGCAGTTCTTC,CATNIGGPYNEQFF
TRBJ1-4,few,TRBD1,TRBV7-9,TGTGCCAGCAGCCCTCGGACAGGGGGCAATGAAAAACTGTTTTTT,CASSPRTGGNEKLFF
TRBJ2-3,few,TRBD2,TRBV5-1,TGCGCCAGCAGCTTGGAGGGACTAGCGGGAGCAGGTACGCAGTATTTT,CASSLEGLAGAGTQYF
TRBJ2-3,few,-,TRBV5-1,TGCGCCAGCAGCTTAGGACAGCCCACAGATACGCAGTATTTT,CASSLGQPTDTQYF
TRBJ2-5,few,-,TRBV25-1,TGTGCCAGCAGTGTCCTCGGGACCCAGTACTTC,CASSVLGTQYF
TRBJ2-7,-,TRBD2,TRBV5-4,TGTGCCAGCAGCTTTTATACTAGCGGGATGGTGTACGAGCAGTACTTC,CASSFYTSGMVYEQYF
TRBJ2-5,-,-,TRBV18,TGTGCCAGCTCACCACCGGAATTAGGGGGAGAGACCCAGTACTTC,CASSPPELGGETQYF
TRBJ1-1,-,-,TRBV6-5,TGTGCCAGCAGCGAATTACAGGGTAAATGGACTGAAGCTTTCTTT,CASSELQGKWTEAFF
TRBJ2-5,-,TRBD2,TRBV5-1,TGCGCCAGCAGCTCCGATGGACTAGCCCAAGAGACCCAGTACTTC,CASSSDGLAQETQYF
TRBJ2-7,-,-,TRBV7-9,TGTGCCAGCGGAGTAGTAGGGGTCCCTGAGCAGTACTTC,CASGVVGVPEQYF
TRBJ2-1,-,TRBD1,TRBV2,TGTGCCAGCAGCCAACTAAACAGGGGGGAGCAGTTCTTC,CASSQLNRGEQFF
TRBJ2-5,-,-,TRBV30,TGTGCCTGGAGTGGCGGTGGCCTAGAGACCCAGTACTTC,CAWSGGGLETQYF
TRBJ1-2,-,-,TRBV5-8,TGTGCCAGCAGCCGCCGGGAGGGGAGTTCGTATGGCTACACCTTC,CASSRREGSSYGYTF
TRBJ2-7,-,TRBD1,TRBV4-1,TGCGCCAGCAGCCAACAATCAGCGCCAGGGACAGGGGGCTTATACGAGCAGTACTTC,CASSQQSAPGTGGLYEQYF
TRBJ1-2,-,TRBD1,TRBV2,TGTGCCAGCAAAAGACAGGGGTTTAGCTATGGCTACACCTTC,CASKRQGFSYGYTF
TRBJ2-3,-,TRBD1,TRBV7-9,TGTGCCAGCAGCTTAAGACAGGGTGAGGATACGCAGTATTTT,CASSLRQGEDTQYF
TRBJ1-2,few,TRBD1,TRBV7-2,TGTGCCAGCAGCTCCCAGGGGGTTGGCTATGGCTACACCTTC,CASSSQGVGYGYTF
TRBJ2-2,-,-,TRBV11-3,TGTGCCAGCAGTTCCAGGGGGAACACCGGGGAGCTGTTTTTT,CASSSRGNTGELFF
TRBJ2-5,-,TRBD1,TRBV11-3,TGTGCCAGCAGCCTACAGGGGGTTTTGGAGACCCAGTACTTC,CASSLQGVLETQYF
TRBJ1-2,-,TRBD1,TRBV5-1,TGCGCCAGCAGCTTTGGGGCTAAAGGGACAGGGAACTATGGCTACACCTTC,CASSFGAKGTGNYGYTF
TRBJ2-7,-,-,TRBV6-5,TGTGCCAGCAGCCGCTTAAGCAATGGCTACGAGCAGTACTTC,CASSRLSNGYEQYF
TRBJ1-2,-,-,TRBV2,TGTGCCAGCAACTCAATATTATATGGCTACACCTTC,CASNSILYGYTF
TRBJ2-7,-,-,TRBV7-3,TGTGCCAGCAGCTTAAAACAGTCGCCTTCCTACGAGCAGTACTTC,CASSLKQSPSYEQYF
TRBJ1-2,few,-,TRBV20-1,TGCAGTGCTCACAGGGCTGGCTACACCTTC,CSAHRAGYTF
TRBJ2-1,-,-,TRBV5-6,TGTGCCAGCAGCTCGGGGACAACCTACAATGAGCAGTTCTTC,CASSSGTTYNEQFF
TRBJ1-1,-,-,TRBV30,TGTGCCTGGAAAAGGTTGTCAGGGGCCGCTGAAGCTTTCTTT,CAWKRLSGAAEAFF
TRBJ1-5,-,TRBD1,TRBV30,TGTGCCTGGGGGGGACAGTATAGCAATCAGCCCCAGCATTTT,CAWGGQYSNQPQHF
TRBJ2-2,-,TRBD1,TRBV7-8,TGTGCCAGCAGCTTAGTCTGGACAGGAGGTACCGGGGAGCTGTTTTTT,CASSLVWTGGTGELFF
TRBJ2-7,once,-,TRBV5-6,TGTGCCAGCACCTCAGGGGTTACCTACGAGCAGTACTTC,CASTSGVTYEQYF
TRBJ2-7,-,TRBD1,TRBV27,TGTGCCAGCAGTTTAACCGGACAGGGGGGTGAGCAGTACTTC,CASSLTGQGGEQYF
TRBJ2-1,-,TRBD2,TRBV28,TGTGCCAGCAGTCCAACCCCGGGACTAGCTCCGTACAATGAGCAGTTCTTC,CASSPTPGLAPYNEQFF
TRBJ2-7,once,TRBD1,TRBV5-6,TGTGCCGGTCGAATAGGGGACAGGGCTCCCTACGAGCAGTACTTC,CAGRIGDRAPYEQYF
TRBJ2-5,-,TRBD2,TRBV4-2,TGTGCCAGCAGCCAGGCTCCGGGACTAGCGGGAGCGGCCCAAGAGACCCAGTACTTC,CASSQAPGLAGAAQETQYF
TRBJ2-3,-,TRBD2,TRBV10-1,TGCGCCAGCAGTCCCGGGACTACCACAGATACGCAGTATTTT,CASSPGTTTDTQYF
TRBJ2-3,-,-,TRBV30,TGTGCCTGGAGTAGTGGACTCACAGTTGCAGATACGCAGTATTTT,CAWSSGLTVADTQYF
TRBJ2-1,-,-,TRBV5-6,TGTGCCAGCAGCCTGTATTCCTACAATGAGCAGTTCTTC,CASSLYSYNEQFF
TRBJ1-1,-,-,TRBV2,TGTGCCAGCAGCCCTCTGAGTAGTCCTGAAGCTTTCTTT,CASSPLSSPEAFF
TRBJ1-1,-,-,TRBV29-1,TGCAGCGTGAGAATGAACACTGAAGCTTTCTTT,CSVRMNTEAFF
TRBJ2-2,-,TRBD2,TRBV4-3,TGCGCCAGCAGCCGTGGACTAGCGGGGGAGAACACCGGGGAGCTGTTTTTT,CASSRGLAGENTGELFF
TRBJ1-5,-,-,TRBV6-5,TGTGCCAGCAGTTTAACAACGGGGGGGACTCAGCCCCAGCATTTT,CASSLTTGGTQPQHF